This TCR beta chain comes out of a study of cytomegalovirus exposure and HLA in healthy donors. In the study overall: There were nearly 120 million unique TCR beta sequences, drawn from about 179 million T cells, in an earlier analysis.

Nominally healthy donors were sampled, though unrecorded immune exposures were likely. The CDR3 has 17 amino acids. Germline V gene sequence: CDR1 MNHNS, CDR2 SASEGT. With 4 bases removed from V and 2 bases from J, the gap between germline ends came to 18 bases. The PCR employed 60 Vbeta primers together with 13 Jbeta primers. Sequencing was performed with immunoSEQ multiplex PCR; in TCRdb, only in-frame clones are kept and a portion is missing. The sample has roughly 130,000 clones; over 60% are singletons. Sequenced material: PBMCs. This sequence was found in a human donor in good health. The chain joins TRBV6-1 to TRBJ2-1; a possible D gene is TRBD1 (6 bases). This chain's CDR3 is CASSASRGAFPYNEQFF. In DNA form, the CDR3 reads TGTGCCAGCAGTGCCTCCAGGGGAGCTTTCCCCTACAATGAGCAGTTCTTC.